The clone carrying this T cell receptor beta chain was observed a single time. What it recognizes is unknown. Time point: newly diagnosed, previously untreated cHL patient sample. Isolated CD8+ T cells were derived from thawed PBMCs through magnetic negative selection. Newly diagnosed, untreated classical Hodgkin lymphoma PBMCs served as comparison. TCRdb's table, derived via immunoSEQ multiplex PCR, lists solely in-frame clones and lacks some. The data hold over 2,500 clones, with about 80% observed a single time. This record belongs to a study of PD-1 blockade in classical Hodgkin lymphoma. Notes on the study in general: Repertoires differed for reasons still undefined, possibly disease activity or prior therapy. Baseline TCR diversity was reportedly lower in newly diagnosed patients than healthy donors.

The length of the CDR3 is 14 residues. Trimming at V came to 3 bases and at J to 7 bases, leaving 5 bases not matched to a gene. Germline V gives CDR1 SGHDT, CDR2 YYEEEE. This chain uses TRBV5-6 with TRBJ2-7; the match to TRBD1 covers 12 bases. Sequencing was carried out using CD8+ T cells from blood. This clonotype was obtained from a human donor with classical Hodgkin lymphoma. This CDR3 reads CASSSGQGAREQYF. The CDR3 region has the DNA TGTGCCAGCAGCTCGGGACAGGGGGCAAGGGAGCAGTACTTC. The full variable domain, with the rest looked up from reference TRBV5-6 and TRBJ2-7, is DAGVTQSPTHLIKTRGQQVTLRCSPKSGHDTVSWYQQALGQGPQFIFQYYEEEERQRGNFPDRFSGHQFPNYSSELNVNALLLGDSALYLCASSSGQGAREQYFGPGTRLTVT.